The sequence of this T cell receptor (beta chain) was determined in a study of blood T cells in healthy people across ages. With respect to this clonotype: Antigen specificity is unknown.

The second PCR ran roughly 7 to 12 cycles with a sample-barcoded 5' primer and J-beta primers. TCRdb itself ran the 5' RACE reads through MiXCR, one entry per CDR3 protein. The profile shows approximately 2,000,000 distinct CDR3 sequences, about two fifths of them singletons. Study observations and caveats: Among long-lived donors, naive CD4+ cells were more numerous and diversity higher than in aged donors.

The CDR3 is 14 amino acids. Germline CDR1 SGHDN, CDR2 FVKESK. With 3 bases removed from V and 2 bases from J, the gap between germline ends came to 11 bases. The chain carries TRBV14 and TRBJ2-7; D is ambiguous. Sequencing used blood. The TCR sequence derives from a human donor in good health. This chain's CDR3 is CASSQLQNPYEQYF. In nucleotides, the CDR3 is TGTGCCAGCAGCCAGTTACAGAACCCCTACGAGCAGTACTTC.